This T cell receptor (beta chain) is drawn from a study of blood T cells in healthy people across ages (dated by TCRdb to the mid-2010s). For the wider study: Template switching captured roughly one uniquely barcoded TCR beta cDNA molecule per two T cells in model experiments. The donors were split into four age groups: young (average 16 years), middle-aged (39), aged (62) and long-lived (under 90). Two additional independent replicas of 1 million unique cDNA reads from the same blood draw were analyzed for two donors (one aged 18 to 30 and one aged 80 or older). To avoid experimental bias, donors of different ages were randomly spread across the sequencing lanes. To track age-related changes in TCR beta repertoire diversity, the study relied on deep sequencing normalized with unique cDNA molecular identifiers. Summary of the overall study and its limitations: Compared with the aged group, the long-lived group had more naive CD4+ T cells, fewer expanded clones and increased TCR diversity, suggesting age selection. Because profiling used bulk unsorted PBMCs, naive and antigen-experienced compartments could not be compared conclusively. Estimates of total diversity from one million sequenced T cells were regarded as lower bounds and underestimates. Because donor CMV infection status was unknown, age-related changes in expanded clonotypes were potentially confounded. Observed TCR beta diversity per million T cells fell roughly linearly with age, and a significant reduction was already apparent by age approximately 41. There was a strong correlation between observed TCR beta diversity and the percentage of naive T cells measured by flow cytometry.

The germline V gene provides CDR1 SGHTA and CDR2 FQGNSA. The germline V end is reduced by 5 bases and the J end by 2 bases; junction bases left unmatched: 15. Taken from cysteine to phenylalanine, the CDR3 has 18 residues. The retained sequence is limited to the CDR3, 54 bases, with the frame set at the first base. Libraries were prepared through 5' RACE. Sequenced on an Illumina HiSeq 2500. A second roughly 7 to 12 cycle PCR used a sample-barcoded 5' primer and a J-beta primer mix. Each TCR beta cDNA molecule received a unique molecular identifier from a template-switch 5' adaptor carrying 12 random nucleotides. Each sample yielded at least 2.5 million CDR3-containing paired-end reads. The Mint cDNA synthesis kit, primed by a TRBC-specific oligonucleotide, was used to synthesize first-strand cDNA from all RNA. Following uracil-DNA glycosylase treatment, all cDNA underwent a first 18-cycle PCR with the universal primers M1SS and BC2_uni_R. In the original analysis: For normalization, 1 million high-quality reads were randomly selected from each sample, with every read carrying a distinct molecular identifier. Instead of being binned into consensus sequences, reads with shared molecular identifiers were discarded. MiTCR, run with a Q25 quality threshold and the strictest error-elimination algorithm, handled CDR3 identification, clonotype clustering and error correction. A nonparametric unseen species model using Euler transformation provided a lower-bound estimate of total TCR beta diversity. The raw public reads went through TCRdb reprocessing: fastp at Q25, MiXCR clone calling, in-frame beta chains kept. CDR3 protein sequences are deduplicated, and each keeps its most common genes and DNA. The V and J calls come from TCRdb's annotation, not from the publication. The sample contains about 1.8 million distinct CDR3 sequences, around 50% of them found a single time. Roughly 2% of the sample belongs to the ten largest clones.

In the case of this clonotype: Its target antigen remains unknown. The input lacks base qualities; no much larger clone sits a single base away.

Systemically healthy Caucasian individuals from Russia, approximately 39 in total and aged about 6 to 100 years, were included as donors. Each donor gave ten milliliters of peripheral blood, collected into EDTA-treated Vacutainer tubes. Ficoll-Paque density-gradient centrifugation was used to isolate PBMCs, with at least 7 million per sample. Trizol reagent was used to extract total RNA from the PBMCs, yielding at least 5 micrograms per sample. The percentages of naive CD45RAhigh/CD27high T cells were determined by flow cytometry on a PBMC aliquot from every donor. Recombination connected TRBV7-2 to TRBJ1-2, with 9 bases matching TRBD1. Sequenced material: blood. The receptor was isolated from a woman in her thirties or forties in good health. The CDR3 has the sequence CASSPPPHGQGQNYGYTF. Read as DNA, the sequence is TGTGCCAGCAGCCCTCCCCCCCACGGACAGGGGCAAAACTATGGCTACACCTTC.